This T cell receptor (beta chain) was captured by sequencing in a study of cytomegalovirus exposure and HLA in healthy donors. Looking at the study overall: When 350 to 500 donors were genotyped, 81% of them were found to fall in the Caucasian-associated ancestry cluster.

With 60 Vbeta and 13 Jbeta primers, the PCR was carried out. Using immunoSEQ multiplex PCR, the repertoire was profiled, and TCRdb retains in-frame clones only, with some absent. The sample records 85,000 to 130,000 clones, roughly 75% being singletons. Germline V gene lookup returns CDR1 MDHEN and CDR2 SYDVKM. V lost 6 bases, J lost 0 bases, and 3 bases lay in between. The CDR3 covers 13 residues. V usage is TRBV28 and J usage is TRBJ2-6; no definite D call. The specimen was PBMCs. The receptor was derived from a woman aged 35 to 49 in good health and CMV-seronegative. CDR3 protein: CASSLSGANVLTF. DNA of the CDR3: TGTGCCAGCAGCCTCTCTGGGGCCAACGTCCTGACTTTC.